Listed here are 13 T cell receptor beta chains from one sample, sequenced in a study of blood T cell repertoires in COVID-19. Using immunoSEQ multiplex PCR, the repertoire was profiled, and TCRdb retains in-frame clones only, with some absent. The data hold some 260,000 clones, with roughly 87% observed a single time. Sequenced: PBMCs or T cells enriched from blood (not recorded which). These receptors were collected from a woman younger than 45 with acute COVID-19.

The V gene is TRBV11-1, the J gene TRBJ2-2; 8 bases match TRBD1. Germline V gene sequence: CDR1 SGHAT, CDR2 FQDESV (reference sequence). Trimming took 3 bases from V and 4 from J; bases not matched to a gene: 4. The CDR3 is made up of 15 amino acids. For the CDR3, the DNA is TGTGCCAGCAGCTTCTTAGGGACAGGCACCGGGGAGCTGTTTTTT. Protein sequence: CASSFLGTGTGELFF. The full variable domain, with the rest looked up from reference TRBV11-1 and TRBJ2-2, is EAEVAQSPRYKITEKSQAVAFWCDPISGHATLYWYRQILGQGPELLVQFQDESVVDDSQLPKDRFSAERLKGVDSTLKIQPAELGDSAMYLCASSFLGTGTGELFFGEGSRLTVL.

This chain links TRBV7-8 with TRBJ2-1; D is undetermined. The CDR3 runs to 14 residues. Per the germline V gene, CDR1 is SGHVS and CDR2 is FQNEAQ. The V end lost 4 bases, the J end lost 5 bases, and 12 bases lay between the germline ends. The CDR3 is CASSWRRFNNEQFF. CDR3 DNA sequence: TGTGCCAGCAGCTGGCGCAGGTTTAACAATGAGCAGTTCTTC. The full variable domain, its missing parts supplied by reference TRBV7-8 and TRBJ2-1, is GAGVSQSPRYKVAKRGQDVALRCDPISGHVSLFWYQQALGQGPEFLTYFQNEAQLDKSGLPSDRFFAERPEGSVSTLKIQRTQQEDSAVYLCASSWRRFNNEQFFGPGTRLTVL.

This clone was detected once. The CDR3 loop is CSVEGAGTEAFF. The CDR3 DNA reads TGCAGCGTGGAGGGGGCTGGCACTGAAGCTTTCTTT. This chain joins TRBV29-1 and TRBJ1-1; 7 nucleotides match TRBD1. CDR1 and CDR2 from the germline V gene are SQVTM and ANQGSEA. The ends lost 6 bases at V and 4 bases at J; junction bases unmatched: 5. This CDR3 has 12 residues.

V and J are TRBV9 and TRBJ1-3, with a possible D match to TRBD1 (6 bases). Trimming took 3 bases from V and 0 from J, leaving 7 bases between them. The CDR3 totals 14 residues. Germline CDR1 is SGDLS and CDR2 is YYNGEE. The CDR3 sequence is CASSAQGSGNTIYF. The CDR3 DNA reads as TGTGCCAGCAGCGCACAGGGCTCTGGAAACACCATATATTTT. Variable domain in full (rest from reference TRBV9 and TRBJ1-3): DSGVTQTPKHLITATGQRVTLRCSPRSGDLSVYWYQQSLDQGLQFLIQYYNGEERAKGNILERFSAQQFPDLHSELNLSSLELGDSALYFCASSAQGSGNTIYFGEGSWLTVV.

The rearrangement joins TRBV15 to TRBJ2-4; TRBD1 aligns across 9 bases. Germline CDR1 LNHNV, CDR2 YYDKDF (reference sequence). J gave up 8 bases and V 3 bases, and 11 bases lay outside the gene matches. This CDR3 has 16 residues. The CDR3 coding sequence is TGTGCCACCAGCAGGTGGACAGGGGACCCGAGGGACATTCAGTACTTC. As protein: CATSRWTGDPRDIQYF. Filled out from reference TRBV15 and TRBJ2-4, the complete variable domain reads DAMVIQNPRYQVTQFGKPVTLSCSQTLNHNVMYWYQQKSSQAPKLLFHYYDKDFNNEADTPDNFQSRRPNTSFCFLDIRSPGLGDTAMYLCATSRWTGDPRDIQYFGAGTRLSVL.

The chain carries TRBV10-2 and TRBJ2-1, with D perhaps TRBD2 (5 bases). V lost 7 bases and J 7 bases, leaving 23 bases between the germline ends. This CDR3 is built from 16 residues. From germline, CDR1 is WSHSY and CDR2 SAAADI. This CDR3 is CASIGLPPSPRNEQFF. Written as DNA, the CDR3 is TGCGCCAGCATTGGACTCCCCCCCTCTCCTAGGAATGAGCAGTTCTTC.

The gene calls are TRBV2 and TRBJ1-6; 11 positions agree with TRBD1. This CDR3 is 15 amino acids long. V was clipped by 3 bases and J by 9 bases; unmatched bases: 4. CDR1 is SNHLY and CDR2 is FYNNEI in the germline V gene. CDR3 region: CASSDGGQGGSPLHF. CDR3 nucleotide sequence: TGTGCCAGCAGTGATGGGGGACAGGGGGGTTCACCCCTCCACTTT. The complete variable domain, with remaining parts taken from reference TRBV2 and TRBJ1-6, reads EPEVTQTPSHQVTQMGQEVILRCVPISNHLYFYWYRQILGQKVEFLVSFYNNEISEKSEIFDDQFSVERPDGSNFTLKIRSTKLEDSAMYFCASSDGGQGGSPLHFGNGTRLTVT.

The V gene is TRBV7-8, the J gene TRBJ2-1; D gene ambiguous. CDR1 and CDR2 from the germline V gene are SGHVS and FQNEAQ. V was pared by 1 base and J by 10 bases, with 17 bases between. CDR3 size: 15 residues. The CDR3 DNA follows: TGTGCCAGCAGCTTAGGGCTCGTCGTATCGTCCGAGCAGTTCTTC. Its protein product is CASSLGLVVSSEQFF.

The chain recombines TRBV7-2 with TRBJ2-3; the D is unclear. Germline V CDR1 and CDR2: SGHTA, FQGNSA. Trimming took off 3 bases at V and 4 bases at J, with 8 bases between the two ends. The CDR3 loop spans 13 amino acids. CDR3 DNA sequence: TGTGCCAGCAGCTTTAGTTTCTCAGATACGCAGTATTTT. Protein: CASSFSFSDTQYF.

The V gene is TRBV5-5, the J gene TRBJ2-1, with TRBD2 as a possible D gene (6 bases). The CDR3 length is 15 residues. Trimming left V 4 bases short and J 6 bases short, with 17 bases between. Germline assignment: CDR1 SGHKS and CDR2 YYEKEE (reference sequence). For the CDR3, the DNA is TGTGCCAGCAGCCCCGGGACTGGGGCGTCCAATGAGCAGTTCTTC. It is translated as CASSPGTGASNEQFF. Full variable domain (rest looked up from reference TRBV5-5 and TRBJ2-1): DAGVTQSPTHLIKTRGQQVTLRCSPISGHKSVSWYQQVLGQGPQFIFQYYEKEERGRGNFPDRFSARQFPNYSSELNVNALLLGDSALYLCASSPGTGASNEQFFGPGTRLTVL.

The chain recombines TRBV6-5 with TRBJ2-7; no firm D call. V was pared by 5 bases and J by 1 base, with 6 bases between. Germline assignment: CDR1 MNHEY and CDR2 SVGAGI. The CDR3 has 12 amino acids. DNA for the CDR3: TGTGCCAGCAGTACTTCATCCTACGAGCAGTACTTC. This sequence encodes CASSTSSYEQYF.

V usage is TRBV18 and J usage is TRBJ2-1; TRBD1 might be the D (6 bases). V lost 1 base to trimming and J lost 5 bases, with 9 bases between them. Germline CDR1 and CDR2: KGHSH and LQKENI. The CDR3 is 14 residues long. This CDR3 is CASSPLGTNNEQFF. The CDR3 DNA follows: TGTGCCAGCTCACCACTAGGGACAAACAATGAGCAGTTCTTC. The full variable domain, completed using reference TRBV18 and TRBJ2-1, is NAGVMQNPRHLVRRRGQEARLRCSPMKGHSHVYWYRQLPEEGLKFMVYLQKENIIDESGMPKERFSAEFPKEGPSILRIQQVVRGDSAAYFCASSPLGTNNEQFFGPGTRLTVL.

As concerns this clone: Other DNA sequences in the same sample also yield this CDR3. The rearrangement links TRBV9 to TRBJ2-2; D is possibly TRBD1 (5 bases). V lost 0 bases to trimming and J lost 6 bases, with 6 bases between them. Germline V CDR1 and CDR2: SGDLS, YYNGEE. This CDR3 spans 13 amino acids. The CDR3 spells CASSVVGAGELFF. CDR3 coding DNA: TGTGCCAGCAGCGTAGTAGGGGCCGGGGAGCTGTTTTTT.